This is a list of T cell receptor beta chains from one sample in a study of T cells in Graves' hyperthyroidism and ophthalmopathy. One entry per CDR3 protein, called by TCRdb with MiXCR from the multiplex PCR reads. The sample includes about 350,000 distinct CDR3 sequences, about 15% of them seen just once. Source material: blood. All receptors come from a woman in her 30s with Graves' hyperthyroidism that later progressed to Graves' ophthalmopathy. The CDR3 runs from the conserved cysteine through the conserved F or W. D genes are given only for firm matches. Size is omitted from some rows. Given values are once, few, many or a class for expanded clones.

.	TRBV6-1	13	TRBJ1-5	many	TGTGCCAGCAGGGACTATAGCAATCAGCCCCAGCATTTT	CASRDYSNQPQHF
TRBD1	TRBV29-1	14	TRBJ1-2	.	TGTAGCGTTATTTGGGCAGGGGGCAACTATGGCTACACCTTC	CSVIWAGGNYGYTF
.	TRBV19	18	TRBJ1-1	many	TGTGCCAGTAGTCCGATACATAGTACCGGGGCGCTGAACACTGAAGCTTTCTTT	CASSPIHSTGALNTEAFF
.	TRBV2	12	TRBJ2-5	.	TGTGCCAGCAGTCTAGGGATGGAGACCCAGTACTTC	CASSLGMETQYF
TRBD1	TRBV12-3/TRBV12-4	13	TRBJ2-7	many	TGTGCCAGCAGTTTCTCCACAGGGGACGAGCAGTACTTC	CASSFSTGDEQYF
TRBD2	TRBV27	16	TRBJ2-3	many	TGTGCCAGCAGTACATTAGCGGGAGGGCCAGGAGATACGCAGTATTTT	CASSTLAGGPGDTQYF
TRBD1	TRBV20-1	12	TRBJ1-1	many	TGCAGTGCGCTCGACAGGGTCACTGAAGCTTTCTTT	CSALDRVTEAFF
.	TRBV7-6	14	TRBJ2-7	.	TGTGCCAGCAGTACCGCGGGGAACTCCTACGAGCAGTACTTC	CASSTAGNSYEQYF
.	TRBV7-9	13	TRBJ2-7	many	TGTGCCAGCAGCTTAGTGGGAACGGGCGAGCAGTACTTC	CASSLVGTGEQYF
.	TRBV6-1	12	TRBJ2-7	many	TGTGCCAGCAGTCAGGGAGACTACGAGCAGTACTTC	CASSQGDYEQYF
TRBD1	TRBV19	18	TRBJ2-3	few	TGTGCCAGTAGCACCGGGACAGGGGGCACGGTTTCGACAGATACGCAGTATTTT	CASSTGTGGTVSTDTQYF
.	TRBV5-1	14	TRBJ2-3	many	TGCGCCAGCACAGCCGGGACGGGAGAGGATACGCAGTATTTT	CASTAGTGEDTQYF
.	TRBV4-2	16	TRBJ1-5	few	TGTGCCAGCAGCCAAGGGAAGGCGGATAGCAATCAGCCCCAGCATTTT	CASSQGKADSNQPQHF
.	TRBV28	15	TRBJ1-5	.	TGTGCCAGCAGTCCCGGCGGGTCCCGAAATCAGCCCCAGCATTTT	CASSPGGSRNQPQHF
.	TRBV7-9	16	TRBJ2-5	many	TGTGCCAGCAGCTCGGACGCCCGTTGGGGCACAGAGACCCAGTACTTC	CASSSDARWGTETQYF
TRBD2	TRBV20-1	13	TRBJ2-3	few	TGCAGTGCTAACGCGGGGGGTCCAGATACGCAGTATTTT	CSANAGGPDTQYF
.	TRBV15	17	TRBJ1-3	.	TGTGCCACCAGCAGAGTCCTGGGGGGATTCTCTGGAAACACCATATATTTT	CATSRVLGGFSGNTIYF
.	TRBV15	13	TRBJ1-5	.	TGTGCCACCAGCGATCGATCTTGGGAGCCCCAGCATTTT	CATSDRSWEPQHF